The subject of this entry is one T cell receptor (beta chain). Its target is not known. The record originates from a study of CD8+CD57+ T cells in acquired aplastic anemia. About the research overall: When averaged, DNA from sorted CD4+ and CD8+ cells came to approximately 3.2 ug. CD4+ cells from healthy donors averaged around 10 million reads.

V gave up 3 bases and J gave up 4 bases, with 10 bases separating them. Germline CDR1 is MGHDK and CDR2 is SYGVNS. The CDR3 has 14 amino acids. Profiling of TCR beta VDJ combinations and CDR3 sequences used genomic DNA as template. TCRdb re-analysed the reads in MiXCR, keeping a single row per CDR3 protein. The sample lists approximately 99,000 distinct CDR3 sequences; around 49% were seen once. Broader study findings: Patients and controls shared 25 to 35 CD8+ CDR3 sequences, which appeared highly expressed in patients and within their immunodominant clones. Between the patient and control groups, CD8+ Simpson's diversity did not differ significantly.

The specimen sequenced was sorted CD4+, CD8+, or CD8+CD57+ T cells (not recorded which) from PBMCs. V usage is TRBV25-1 and J usage is TRBJ2-1, with D tentatively TRBD1 (6 bases). This receptor was identified in a human donor in good health, serving as a control. The CDR3 region has the DNA TGTGCCAGCAGTGACTACAGGGTATACAATGAGCAGTTCTTC. Encoded protein: CASSDYRVYNEQFF.